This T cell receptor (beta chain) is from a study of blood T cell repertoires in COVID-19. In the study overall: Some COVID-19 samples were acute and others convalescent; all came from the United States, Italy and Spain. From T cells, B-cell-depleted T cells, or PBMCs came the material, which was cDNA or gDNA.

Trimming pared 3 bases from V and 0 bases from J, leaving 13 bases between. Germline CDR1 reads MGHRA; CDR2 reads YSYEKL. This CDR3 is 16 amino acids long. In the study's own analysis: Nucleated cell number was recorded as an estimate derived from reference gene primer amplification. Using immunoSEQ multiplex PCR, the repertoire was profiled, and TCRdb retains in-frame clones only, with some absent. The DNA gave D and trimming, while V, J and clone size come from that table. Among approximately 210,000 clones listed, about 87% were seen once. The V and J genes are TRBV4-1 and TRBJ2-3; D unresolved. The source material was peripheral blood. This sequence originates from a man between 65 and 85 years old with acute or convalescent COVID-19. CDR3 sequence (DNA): TGCGCCAGCAGCCAGGGCGTTTCCCCTAGCACAGATACGCAGTATTTT. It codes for CASSQGVSPSTDTQYF.